This TCR beta chain was identified during a study of T cell responses to AZD1222 COVID-19 vaccine. Study-level points and caveats: The repertoires were collected only after the peak T cell response. Recipients of two AZD1222 doses showed rising Spike-specific TCR breadth and depth.

For this clone: The antigen is unknown.

Assay: immunoSEQ multiplex PCR; the TCRdb copy retains only in-frame clones and omits some. The table shows approximately 100,000 clones, with about nine tenths occurring only once. The CDR3 is 14 amino acids. Deletions cut 7 bases from V and 0 bases from J, with 10 bases between. Per germline, CDR1 MNHEY and CDR2 SVGAGI. The sequence was collected from an adult in good health. The V and J genes are TRBV6-5 and TRBJ1-3; weak D call: TRBD1 (5 bases). The sequences come from peripheral blood, collected on day 0 of AZD1222 vaccination. Written as DNA, the CDR3 is TGTGCCAGCATACAGGATCTCTCTGGAAACACCATATATTTT. Translated, it gives CASIQDLSGNTIYF.